This is a list of T cell receptor beta chains from one sample in a study of beta chain features in type 1 diabetes. Produced via immunoSEQ multiplex PCR; TCRdb's table is partial and in-frame only. The table records hundreds of thousands of clones, approximately 28% of them present only once. Specimen: naive CD4+ T cells from blood. Source of these receptors: a man aged 18 to 30 in good health. Both conserved end residues are part of each CDR3. The D gene is left open where the match is weak.

>TRBJ2-2|NA|TRBV30
CAWSAPSGGTGELFF
>TRBJ1-2|TRBD1|TRBV7-2
CASSLGQGNGYTF
>TRBJ2-1|TRBD2|TRBV7-2
CASSFRSGSGDNEQFF
>TRBJ2-3|NA|TRBV30
CAWSVLGGSTDTQYF
>TRBJ2-5|NA|TRBV25-1
CASSESNTRQETQYF
>TRBJ2-1|TRBD2|TRBV25-1
CASRSAGAGVNEQFF
>TRBJ2-2|NA|TRBV9
CASSVGADRYTGELFF
>TRBJ2-3|TRBD2|TRBV5-1
CASSLASGNTDTQYF
>TRBJ2-3|TRBD2|TRBV2
CASSAPSGTTDTQYF
>TRBJ2-3|TRBD2|TRBV7-3
CASSLMGSGRAQDTQYF
>TRBJ1-2|NA|TRBV7-9
CASSRGSGIGYTF
>TRBJ2-1|TRBD2|TRBV7-3
CASSLSAGTTYNEQFF
>NA|NA|TRBV29-1
CSVTGYYEQYF
>TRBJ2-1|NA|TRBV10-3
CAISEGQGVEQFF
>TRBJ2-1|TRBD2|TRBV29-1
CSVRGVSYNEQFF
>TRBJ2-7|NA|TRBV6-6
CASRKEPYEQYF
>TRBJ2-7|NA|TRBV9
CASSVGGLSYEQYF
>TRBJ2-5|NA|TRBV5-1
CASSLGGMETQYF
>TRBJ2-7|NA|TRBV7-6
CASSLGGPGTYEQYF
>TRBJ2-7|NA|TRBV6-6
CASSYLGQTYEQYF
>TRBJ2-7|TRBD1|TRBV28
CASSLGTARYYEQYF
>TRBJ2-5|NA|TRBV5-1
CASSLAGAAQETQYF
>TRBJ2-5|NA|TRBV29-1
CSVLGDTETQYF
>TRBJ2-7|NA|TRBV29-1
CSVEDKGTAYEQYF
>TRBJ1-4|NA|TRBV7-9
CASSQGRFATNEKLFF
>TRBJ2-1|NA|TRBV27
CASSLRDNEQFF
>TRBJ2-5|NA|TRBV30
CAWSPVLETQYF
>TRBJ1-5|TRBD1|TRBV29-1
CSVGQADQPQHF
>TRBJ2-3|TRBD2|TRBV30
CAWSVGTSGFTDTQYF
>TRBJ2-3|NA|TRBV10-3
CAISGTTSTSTDTQYF
>TRBJ2-1|NA|TRBV9
CASSVAGGSTYNEQFF
>TRBJ2-1|NA|TRBV10-3
CAIRESGSYNEQFF
>TRBJ2-7|TRBD2|TRBV29-1
CRVRGLAESPYEQYF
>TRBJ2-1|NA|TRBV30
CAWSVRATFHEQFF
>TRBJ2-3|TRBD1|TRBV14
CASGAGTGSVTDTQYF
>TRBJ2-7|NA|TRBV30
CAWKGEYYEQYF
>TRBJ2-7|NA|TRBV30
CAWGDGYEQYF